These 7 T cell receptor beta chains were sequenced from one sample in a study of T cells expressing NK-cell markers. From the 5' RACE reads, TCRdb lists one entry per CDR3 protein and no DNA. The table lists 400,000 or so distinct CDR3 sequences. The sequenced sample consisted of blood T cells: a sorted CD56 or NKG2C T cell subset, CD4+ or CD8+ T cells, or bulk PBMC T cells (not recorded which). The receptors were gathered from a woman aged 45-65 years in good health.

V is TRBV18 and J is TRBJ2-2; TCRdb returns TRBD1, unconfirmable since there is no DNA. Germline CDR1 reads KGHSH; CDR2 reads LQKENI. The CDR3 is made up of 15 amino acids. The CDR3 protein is CASSPTRDRAGELFF.

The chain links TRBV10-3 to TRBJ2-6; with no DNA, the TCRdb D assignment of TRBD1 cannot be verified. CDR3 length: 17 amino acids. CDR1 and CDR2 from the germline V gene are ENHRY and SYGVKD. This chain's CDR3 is CATLPGQGRSGANVLTF.

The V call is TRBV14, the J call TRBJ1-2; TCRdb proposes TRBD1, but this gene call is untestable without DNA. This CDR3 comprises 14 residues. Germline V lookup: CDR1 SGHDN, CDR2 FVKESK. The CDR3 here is CASSQIRTGGGYTF.

CDR3 amino acids: CASSLKENYSNQPQHF. This chain joins TRBV5-6 and TRBJ1-5. Per germline, CDR1 SGHDT and CDR2 YYEEEE. This CDR3 contains 16 residues.

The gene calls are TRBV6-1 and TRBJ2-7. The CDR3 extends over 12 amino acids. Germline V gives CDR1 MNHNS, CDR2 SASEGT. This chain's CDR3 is CASSEALREQYF.

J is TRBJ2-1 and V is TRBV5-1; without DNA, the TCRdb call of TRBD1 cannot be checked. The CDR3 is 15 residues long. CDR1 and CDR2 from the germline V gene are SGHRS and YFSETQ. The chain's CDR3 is CASSLDGGAYNEQFF.

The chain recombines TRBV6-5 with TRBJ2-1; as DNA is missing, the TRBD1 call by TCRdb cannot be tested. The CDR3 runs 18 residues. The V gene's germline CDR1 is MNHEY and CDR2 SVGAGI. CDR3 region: CASSYGRRVGTEFDEQFF.